Listed below are T cell receptor beta chains from one sample, sequenced in a study of post-analysis software for immune sequencing data. MiXCR, run by TCRdb on the PCR reads, gives a single entry per CDR3 protein. The table records about half a million distinct CDR3 sequences, roughly 45% of them present only once. Sequencing was done on a sample of blood. The receptors shown here come from a girl aged 10-17 years with multiple sclerosis. Both conserved end residues are part of each CDR3. A D gene is named only where the DNA matches it firmly. Some rows mark clone size as missing; the rest say once, few, many or name a class of expanded clone.

V gene	D gene	J gene	clone size	CDR3 DNA	CDR3 protein
TRBV11-1	TRBD2	TRBJ2-4	.	TGTGCCAGCAGCTTAGAAGCGGGGACTAGCGGGTCTCTTGGCGCCAAAAACATTCAGTACTTC	CASSLEAGTSGSLGAKNIQYF
TRBV9	.	TRBJ2-3	.	TGTGCCAGCAGCCTTACCACCGGACCCGATGATACGCAGTATTTT	CASSLTTGPDDTQYF
TRBV28	.	TRBJ2-5	.	TGTGCCGCCAGGGGTCAAGAGACCCAGTACTTC	CAARGQETQYF
TRBV27	TRBD2	TRBJ2-7	.	TGTGCCAGCAGTTTAAAATCTAGCGGGGTTGAGAGCTACGAGCAGTACTTC	CASSLKSSGVESYEQYF
TRBV24-1	TRBD1	TRBJ2-1	.	TGTGCCACCAGTGCTCGAACCGGGACAGGGGGACGGAATGAGCAGTTCTTC	CATSARTGTGGRNEQFF
TRBV20-1	.	TRBJ2-1	.	TGCAGCCCAGGGGGGGGGAATGAGCAGTTCTTC	CSPGGGNEQFF
TRBV5-1	TRBD2	TRBJ2-1	.	TGCGCCAGCAGCTTGGGCAGCGGGAGTAGTTGGAATGAGCAGTTCTTC	CASSLGSGSSWNEQFF
TRBV20-1	TRBD2	TRBJ2-1	few	TGCAGTGCTGGGACTAGTATCGCCTACAATGAGCAGTTCTTC	CSAGTSIAYNEQFF
TRBV28	.	TRBJ1-2	.	TGTGCCAGCAGCATTAATACTAACTATGGCTACACCTTC	CASSINTNYGYTF
TRBV6-5	.	TRBJ2-1	few	TGTGCCAGCAAGGGTGGTGGGAGATTGTACAATGAGCAGTTCTTC	CASKGGGRLYNEQFF
TRBV29-1	TRBD1	TRBJ2-5	.	TGCAGCGTTATCGACAGGGAGTACCAAGAGACCCAGTACTTC	CSVIDREYQETQYF
TRBV11-1	.	TRBJ2-7	.	TGTGCCAGCAGCTCCTATCGTACGGCATCCTACGAGCAGTACTTC	CASSSYRTASYEQYF
TRBV5-1	TRBD2	TRBJ2-7	.	TGCGCCAGCAGGGTGAGCGGGAGTGGGTACGAGCAGTACTTC	CASRVSGSGYEQYF
TRBV29-1	.	TRBJ2-1	few	TGCAGCGCTACCCCTTTCAGGGCTGAGCAGTTCTTC	CSATPFRAEQFF
TRBV29-1	TRBD1	TRBJ2-7	.	TGCAGCGTTCAGGGGGAGACCTACGAGCAGTACTTC	CSVQGETYEQYF
TRBV5-1	.	TRBJ2-7	.	TGCGCCAGCAGCTTGGACAGGCAGCGATCCTACGAGCAGTACTTC	CASSLDRQRSYEQYF
TRBV4-2	TRBD2	TRBJ2-7	.	TGTGCCGGCAGCCAAGTGGGATCGTCGCGGGAGATCCACGAGCAGTACTTC	CAGSQVGSSREIHEQYF
TRBV12-3/TRBV12-4	.	TRBJ2-1	.	TGTGCCAGCAGTTTGACGGGAATGGTAGCTGAGCAGTTCTTC	CASSLTGMVAEQFF
TRBV4-3	TRBD1	TRBJ1-1	.	TGCGCCAGCAGCCAAGAGCTAGCAGGGGGCTTAAAGAGGGGCACTGAAGCTTTCTTT	CASSQELAGGLKRGTEAFF
TRBV7-9	TRBD1	TRBJ1-4	.	TGTGCCAGCAGCTTAGCGCGGGACAGGGAGGATGAAAAACTGTTTTTT	CASSLARDREDEKLFF
TRBV6-2/TRBV6-3	TRBD1	TRBJ2-7	once	TGTGCCAGCAGTAACCGGGACAGGGGTGTCGAGCAGTACTTC	CASSNRDRGVEQYF
TRBV5-1	.	TRBJ2-5	few	TGCGCCAGCAGCACAACAATTGTGGAGACCCAGTACTTC	CASSTTIVETQYF
TRBV28	TRBD1	TRBJ2-3	.	TGTGCCAGCAGTACCCCGACAGGGGTAGGCACAGATACGCAGTATTTT	CASSTPTGVGTDTQYF
TRBV12-3/TRBV12-4	.	TRBJ1-2	few	TGTGCCAGCAGTTCCGACAGGCGGTATGGCTACACCTTC	CASSSDRRYGYTF
TRBV29-1	TRBD1	TRBJ2-1	.	TGCAGCGTCGATCATCAGGGGGCTACCTACAATGAGCAGTTCTTC	CSVDHQGATYNEQFF
TRBV12-3/TRBV12-4	.	TRBJ2-4	.	TGTGCCAGCAGACTCCGGCCCTACGGGCAGTACTTC	CASRLRPYGQYF
TRBV20-1	.	TRBJ2-3	.	TGCAGTGCTGCGGGACCGAGCACAGATACGCAGTATTTT	CSAAGPSTDTQYF
TRBV2	TRBD1	TRBJ1-2	.	TGTGCCAGCAGATCTCCCGGGACAGGGTATGGCTACACCTTC	CASRSPGTGYGYTF
TRBV4-1	.	TRBJ2-7	few	TGCGCCAGCAGCCCGGGCAGGGCACGTTCCTACGAGCAGTACTTC	CASSPGRARSYEQYF
TRBV7-9	TRBD1	TRBJ2-3	.	TGTGCCAGCAGCCCGGACAGGGAATCAGATACGCAGTATTTT	CASSPDRESDTQYF